This T cell receptor (beta chain) came from a study of T cell responses to AZD1222 COVID-19 vaccine. Trimming removed 7 bases at V and 1 base at J, with 11 bases between. The CDR3 is 13 amino acids. Germline loops: CDR1 MNHNY, CDR2 SVGAGI (reference sequence). The assay was immunoSEQ multiplex PCR, and TCRdb's table has in-frame clones only and misses some. The sample lists 130,000 or so clones; 65% to 90% were seen once. The sequenced sample was peripheral blood, obtained 28 days after the second dose of the MenACWY control vaccine. The chain is built from TRBV6-6 and TRBJ2-7; possibly TRBD2 for D (6 bases). This clonotype was sampled from an adult who received the MenACWY meningococcal vaccine as a control. CDR3 sequence: CASKGGASYEQYV. CDR3 nucleotides: TGTGCCAGCAAGGGCGGGGCGTCCTACGAGCAGTACGTC.